The source of this T cell receptor (beta chain) is a study of naive and memory T cell subsets listed by TCRdb under 2017. Broadly, across the study: The study applied an open-source, UMI-based TCR alpha and beta sequencing pipeline to sorted naive and memory peripheral blood T cell subsets. The results of the functional CMV T cell responses matched the IgG serology results in every case. RNA was DNase-treated and reverse transcribed with TCR constant-region primers, mostly using SuperScript III.

Summary of the overall study and its limitations: In both CD4 and CD8 cells, the Gini index increased while Shannon and inverse Simpson diversity decreased from naive through CM, EM and EMRA. RNA-based TCR counts may be affected by expression changes linked to T cell activation and differentiation. After error correction, only a single occurrence was seen for over 95% of naive TCR sequences, so much steeper abundance distributions were produced than in memory subsets. The abundance of TCRs followed a power law with an exponent that differed between naive and memory subsets yet stayed consistent across the three individuals. A few larger clonotypes were present in naive repertoires, especially CD8 naive repertoires, and these clonotypes were possibly memory cells re-expressing CD45RA. The repertoire findings for the naive and memory subsets could not be validated against a ground truth because none was available. A clonotype was defined as a single alpha or beta chain sequence rather than as a paired alpha/beta receptor.

As regards this clonotype: Its recognized antigen is unknown. One base away there is no much larger clone; base qualities are not given.

From the second PCR step onward, the TCR alpha chain libraries and the TCR beta chain libraries were amplified separately. Donor CMV status was determined by IFNgamma production from CD4+ T cells after overnight stimulation of fresh PBMCs with CMV viral lysate. Using Miltenyi beads, CD4 T cells were first positively selected, and CD8 T cells were then positively selected from the CD4-negative fraction. Cells were stained for CD3, CD4, CD8, CD45RA, CD27 and a live/dead dye and were sorted on a BD Aria II into four subsets based on CD45RA and CD27. A few healthy volunteers provided blood, and the blood of each volunteer was split into CD4 and CD8 T cells and then into four differentiation subsets. Roughly 120 ml of peripheral blood was collected from each donor, and PBMC were isolated from the blood using Ficoll-Paque PLUS density-gradient centrifugation. Sorted cells were lysed in RLT buffer, and RNA was extracted with a Qiagen RNeasy kit and stored at -80°C.

The library was produced with UMI-ligation and nested PCR. To cover both TRBC1 and TRBC2, the beta constant-region primer consisted of an equimolar mix of two oligonucleotides. Four rounds of PCR were used to amplify ligated cDNA, with nested alpha and beta constant-region primers being used together with the SP2 primer. A single-stranded oligonucleotide containing the SP2 primer and a 12-nucleotide UMI was joined to the 3' end of the cDNA by T4 RNA ligase 1. The ligation reaction was kept at 16 degrees C for roughly 20-24 hours. To avoid over-amplification, PCR2 was usually performed as a SYBR Green qPCR and halted once a predetermined threshold was reached. Every purification after the first one was done using Agencourt AMPure XP magnetic beads. Libraries were quantified by Qubit and checked on a TapeStation, with a main peak expected near 650 bp. Pooled libraries were sequenced on an Illumina MiSeq with v2 2x251 paired-end kits, typically giving about 0.95-2.2 million reads per sample. Each sample was pooled at 3 to 4.5 nM, and about 4.5-7% PhiX was included to help cluster recognition. The authors processed their data as follows. Decombinator assigned V and J genes to Demultiplexor-processed FASTQ reads by tag matching, allowing a single base-pair mismatch. Collapsinator relied on UMIs to fix sequencing errors as well as frequency errors caused by PCR heterogeneity. TCRs were translated and CDR3s were extracted from the conserved cysteine to the FGXG phenylalanine by CDR3Translator, with non-productive sequences being flagged. Gini, Shannon entropy and inverse Simpson indices were calculated on repertoires subsampled to equal numbers of UMI-defined TCRs. Power-law fits to clonotype abundance distributions were performed by maximum likelihood within the linear range. Similar UMI counts, unique TCR numbers and clonal distributions were obtained with the pipeline and with MIGEC on one naive CD8 sample. In one analysis, naive TCRs also found in any memory subset of the same donor were removed from the naive repertoire. A set of some 7,600 CMV-associated CDR3 sequences, compiled from VDJdb and a published dataset, was used to search the repertoires. TCRdb passed the public sequencing reads through fastp at Q25 and MiXCR, retaining productive beta sequences. When rows share a CDR3 protein, they turn into one entry using the most common DNA and genes. None of the V and J calls come from the authors' own analysis; TCRdb made them. Present in this sample are roughly 100,000 distinct CDR3 sequences, approximately 14% of which were seen just once. The top ten constitute approximately 2.6% of the sample.

The CDR3 goes from the cysteine to the phenylalanine over 16 residues. The retained sequence is limited to the CDR3, 48 bases, with the frame set at the first base. In the germline V gene, CDR1 corresponds to LGHNA and CDR2 to YSLEER. V sheds 0 bases and J sheds 7 bases, leaving 16 bases between their ends. The receptor was derived from a human donor in good health. The specimen sequenced was naive CD8+ T cells from blood. According to the study, the label for this sample's cell subset or site signals: naive T cells, CD45RA high CD27+. The chain was built from TRBV4-3 and TRBJ1-5; the D gene is not confidently resolved. In nucleotides, the sequence is TGCGCCAGCAGCCAAGATCCGGCCAACGCCGAGCAGCCCCAGCATTTT. The resulting protein is CASSQDPANAEQPQHF.